Listed below are T cell receptor beta chains from one sample, sequenced in a study of beta chain features in type 1 diabetes. The repertoire was sequenced with immunoSEQ multiplex PCR; TCRdb's copy has only in-frame clones and lacks some. Among about 650,000 clones listed, under 15% were seen once. The sample was naive CD4+ T cells from blood. These receptors were taken from a man aged 30-40 years with type 1 diabetes. The CDR3 runs from the conserved cysteine through the conserved F or W. The D gene is left open where the match is weak. Clone size is given for some rows only: seen once, a few or many times, or a class if the clone is expanded.

abundance	v_gene	j_gene	d_gene	CDR3nt	CDR3aa
NA	TRBV7-3	TRBJ1-6	TRBD1	TGTGCCAGCAGCCCTGCCGGGACAGGGGATTCACCCCTCCACTTT	CASSPAGTGDSPLHF
few	TRBV13	TRBJ1-1	NA	TGTGCCAGCAGCTTAGCTCGCGGGAAGGGTGAAGCTTTCTTT	CASSLARGKGEAFF
NA	TRBV27	TRBJ1-5	TRBD1	TGTGCCAGCAGTTTATATGGACAGGGGGATAATCAGCCCCAGCATTTT	CASSLYGQGDNQPQHF
few	TRBV7-9	TRBJ2-7	TRBD1	TGTGCCAGCAGCTTAGCAACAGGGGTCTACGAGCAGTACTTC	CASSLATGVYEQYF
few	TRBV5-1	TRBJ2-7	TRBD2	TGCGCCAGCAGCTTGGGGCTAGCGGGAGACTACGAGCAGTACTTC	CASSLGLAGDYEQYF
few	TRBV28	TRBJ2-3	NA	TGTGCCAGCAGTCTCGGGACTACAGATACGCAGTATTTT	CASSLGTTDTQYF
few	TRBV7-8	TRBJ2-3	TRBD2	TGTGCCAGCAGCTTAGTATGGCCGGGAGGGGATACGCAGTATTTT	CASSLVWPGGDTQYF
NA	TRBV28	TRBJ2-7	NA	TGTGCCACCGTGACCGGGATCACCTACGAGCAGTACTTC	CATVTGITYEQYF
few	TRBV5-1	TRBJ2-3	NA	TGCGCCAGCAGCTTCGAGGGAGGAGATACGCAGTATTTT	CASSFEGGDTQYF
NA	TRBV28	TRBJ1-5	NA	TGTGCCAGCGCTTTCGAGGGGGCCCAGCATTTT	CASAFEGAQHF
few	TRBV10-3	TRBJ1-1	NA	TGTGCCATCAGTGAGTTACAGAACACTGAAGCTTTCTTT	CAISELQNTEAFF
NA	TRBV9	TRBJ2-3	NA	TGTGCCAGCAGCGTAGCCGGGGCGACAGATACGCAGTATTTT	CASSVAGATDTQYF
few	TRBV19	TRBJ2-7	TRBD2	TGTGCCAGTAGTAATGGCCTAGCGGGGGGCCGAAACTACGAGCAGTACTTC	CASSNGLAGGRNYEQYF
NA	TRBV29-1	TRBJ1-3	NA	TGCAGCGTAGGAAGGGCCACTGGGGGAAACACCATATATTTT	CSVGRATGGNTIYF
NA	TRBV30	TRBJ1-4	TRBD1	TGTGCCTGGCACAGGACAGGGGCAACTAATGAAAAACTGTTTTTT	CAWHRTGATNEKLFF
few	TRBV30	TRBJ2-5	NA	TGTGCCTGGAGTGTAGGAGGGTCAGGGGAGACCCAGTACTTC	CAWSVGGSGETQYF
NA	TRBV5-4	TRBJ2-2	NA	TGTGCCAGCAGCCGAGTGCCCTTGAACACCGGGGAGCTGTTTTTT	CASSRVPLNTGELFF
NA	TRBV6-5	TRBJ2-1	TRBD2	TGTGCCACCCGCCTAGCGGGGGGGAACAATGAGCAGTTCTTC	CATRLAGGNNEQFF
few	TRBV29-1	TRBJ2-7	TRBD2	TGCAGCGTTCGACCGGGGGGGACCTACGAGCAGTACTTC	CSVRPGGTYEQYF
NA	TRBV6-6	TRBJ2-3	NA	TGTGCCAGCAGTTCACGATGGGGCAAGGATACGCAGTATTTT	CASSSRWGKDTQYF
NA	TRBV5-1	TRBJ2-2	TRBD2	TGCGCCAGCAGAGTCCCAGCGGGGGACACCGGGGAGCTGTTTTTT	CASRVPAGDTGELFF
few	TRBV29-1	TRBJ1-4	TRBD1	TGCAGCGCTCGGACAGGGGGCGAAAAACTGTTTTTT	CSARTGGEKLFF
NA	TRBV7-8	TRBJ2-2	NA	TGTGCCAGCAGCTTAGAGAGCGGCGGCATCCAAACCGGGGAGCTGTTTTTT	CASSLESGGIQTGELFF
NA	TRBV7-2	TRBJ2-7	TRBD1	TGTGCCAGCAGCTTAGCAGGACAGGGGGTTTACGAGCAGTACTTC	CASSLAGQGVYEQYF
few	TRBV2	TRBJ2-2	NA	TGTGCCAGCAGTGAGGACGCCGGGGAGCTGTTTTTT	CASSEDAGELFF
NA	TRBV7-2	TRBJ2-7	NA	TGTGCCAGCAGCTCGAGGGGGGGAACGCTTGACGAGCAGTACTTC	CASSSRGGTLDEQYF
NA	TRBV7-9	TRBJ2-7	NA	TGTGCCAGCAGCCCTGGACAGAACTCCTACGAGCAGTACTTC	CASSPGQNSYEQYF
few	TRBV18	TRBJ1-1	NA	TGTGCCAGCTCACCCAGCTATGGCACTGAAGCTTTCTTT	CASSPSYGTEAFF
few	TRBV4-3	TRBJ1-3	TRBD1	TGCGCCAGCTCACCTACGGACAGGTTCGAAGCTGGAAACACCATATATTTT	CASSPTDRFEAGNTIYF
few	TRBV9	TRBJ2-3	NA	TGTGCCAGCAGCGCGGGACCTTCAGGGGCGCAGTATTTT	CASSAGPSGAQYF
few	TRBV19	TRBJ2-5	NA	TGTGCCAGTAGTATACAGGGACAAGAAGAGACCCAGTACTTC	CASSIQGQEETQYF
few	TRBV9	TRBJ1-2	NA	TGTGCCAGCAGCGCACGAACAGGGGGCTACACCTTC	CASSARTGGYTF
few	TRBV4-3	TRBJ2-3	TRBD1	TGCGCCAGCAGCCAAGAGGGGACAGGGAGCACAGATACGCAGTATTTT	CASSQEGTGSTDTQYF
NA	TRBV7-2	TRBJ2-3	TRBD2	TGTGCCAGCAGTCCGCTAGCGGGGGGCACAGATACGCAGTATTTT	CASSPLAGGTDTQYF
few	TRBV5-6	TRBJ1-6	TRBD1	TGTGCCAGCAGCTACGGACAGGGTAATTCACCCCTCCACTTT	CASSYGQGNSPLHF
few	TRBV28	TRBJ1-5	NA	TGTGCCAGCTGGCAGAACGACAATCAGCCCCAGCATTTT	CASWQNDNQPQHF
NA	TRBV2	TRBJ2-3	TRBD2	TGTGCCAGCAGTTATGGACTAGCAGCGCAGTATTTT	CASSYGLAAQYF
once	TRBV30	TRBJ2-7	NA	TGTGCCACTGAGACAGTGATTAGCTCCTACGAGCAGTACTTC	CATETVISSYEQYF
few	TRBV5-4	TRBJ2-5	NA	TGTGCCATAGGCAGGGAACGCCTCCAAGAGACCCAGTACTTC	CAIGRERLQETQYF
NA	TRBV7-9	TRBJ1-2	NA	TGTGCCAGCAGCACCCAGGGGAACTATGGCTACACCTTC	CASSTQGNYGYTF
NA	TRBV4-3	TRBJ2-3	NA	TGCGCCAGCAGCCAGGGGCCCCAGGGCCCGGGTACGCAGTATTTT	CASSQGPQGPGTQYF
few	TRBV10-3	TRBJ1-1	NA	TGTGCCATCAGTGGTTTCCGGGTTGCCATGAACACTGAAGCTTTCTTT	CAISGFRVAMNTEAFF
few	TRBV5-1	TRBJ2-1	NA	TGCGCCAGCGCCTTGGGGGGCAATGAGCAGTTCTTC	CASALGGNEQFF
few	TRBV7-2	TRBJ2-5	NA	TGTGCCAGCAGCCCAGGACGGGCCCAAGAGACCCAGTACTTC	CASSPGRAQETQYF
NA	TRBV29-1	TRBJ1-2	NA	TGCAGCGTTGTCGACAGCTATGGCTACACCTTC	CSVVDSYGYTF
many	TRBV7-6	TRBJ1-4	NA	TGTGCCAGCAGCCTGAACGGGGCTAATGAAAAACTGTTTTTT	CASSLNGANEKLFF
NA	TRBV4-1	TRBJ1-4	TRBD1	TGCGCCAGCAGCCAGAGTGGACAGGGACTTAGCGAAAAACTGTTTTTT	CASSQSGQGLSEKLFF
few	TRBV5-1	TRBJ1-1	TRBD1	TGCGCCAGCAGAGACAGGGGAGCTGAAGCTTTCTTT	CASRDRGAEAFF
NA	TRBV27	TRBJ2-5	NA	TGTGCCCCCAACCCGGGGGAGACCCAGTACTTC	CAPNPGETQYF
NA	TRBV18	TRBJ2-5	TRBD1	TGTGCCAGCTCACCAGAGACAGGGGCGCCAGAGACCCAGTACTTC	CASSPETGAPETQYF
few	TRBV5-4	TRBJ2-7	TRBD1	TGTGCCAGCAGCTATGACAGGGGGCAGGAGCAGTACTTC	CASSYDRGQEQYF
NA	TRBV5-1	TRBJ2-7	TRBD1	TGCGCCAGCAGCTTTGGATCCGGGACAGGGAATTCCTACGAGCAGTACTTC	CASSFGSGTGNSYEQYF
few	TRBV5-4	TRBJ1-2	NA	TGTGCCAGCAGTTCGGACGTTAACTATGGCTACACCTTC	CASSSDVNYGYTF
NA	TRBV7-9	TRBJ2-7	NA	TGTGCCAGCAGCCTAGGGACAGCGGGACGGGAGCAGTACTTC	CASSLGTAGREQYF